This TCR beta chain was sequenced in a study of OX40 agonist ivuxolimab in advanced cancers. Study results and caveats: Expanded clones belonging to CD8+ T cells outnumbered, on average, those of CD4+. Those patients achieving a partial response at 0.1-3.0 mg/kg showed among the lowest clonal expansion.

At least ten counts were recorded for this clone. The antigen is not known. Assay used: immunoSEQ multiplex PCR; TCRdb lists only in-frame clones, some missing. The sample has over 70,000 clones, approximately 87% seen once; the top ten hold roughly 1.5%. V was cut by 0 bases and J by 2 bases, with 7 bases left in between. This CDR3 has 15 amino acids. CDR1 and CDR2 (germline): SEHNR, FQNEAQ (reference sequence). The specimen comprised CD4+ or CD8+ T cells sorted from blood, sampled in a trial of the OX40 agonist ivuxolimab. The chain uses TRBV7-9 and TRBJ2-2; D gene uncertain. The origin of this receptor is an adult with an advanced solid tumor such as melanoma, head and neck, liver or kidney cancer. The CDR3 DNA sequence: TGTGCCAGCAGCTTAGCAGCTATTAACACCGGGGAGCTGTTTTTT. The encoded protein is CASSLAAINTGELFF.